This T cell receptor beta chain was recorded in a study of shared clonotypes between healthy human individuals. The naive CD8 population came from CD45RO-negative cells selected for CCR7, without terminally differentiated effector memory CD45RA+ cells. From germline, CDR1 is SEHNR and CDR2 FQNEAQ (reference sequence). Trimming left V 5 bases short and J 4 bases short, with 11 bases between. The CDR3 length is 14 residues. Sequenced by immunoSEQ multiplex PCR; TCRdb stores in-frame clones only, minus some. The table records 650,000 to 800,000 clones, about 90% of them present only once. The genes are TRBV7-9 and TRBJ2-2, with D perhaps matching TRBD1 (5 bases). The TCR originated in a man younger than 40 in good health. The specimen sequenced was naive CD8+ T cells sorted from blood. The CDR3 is CASSGPGITGELFF. The CDR3, as DNA: TGTGCCAGCAGCGGACCAGGGATCACCGGGGAGCTGTTTTTT.